The 29 T cell receptor beta chains below were found in one sample sequenced in a study of blood T cell repertoires in COVID-19 (dated by TCRdb to the early 2020s). Libraries came from the immunoSEQ multiplex PCR assay. TCRdb stores this immuneACCESS table with in-frame sequences only. Part of the clones is absent; in the studies checked, under half of the shortfall reflects unresolved V genes, and no reason is known for the rest. Across this sample there are about 200,000 clones, with around 82% seen only once. In total, the top ten clones hold approximately 12% of the sample. The sample was PBMCs or T cells enriched from blood (not recorded which). These receptors were obtained from a middle-aged man who had recovered from COVID-19.

The V gene is TRBV7-6, the J gene TRBJ2-7, with TRBD2 matching over 7 bases. V trimming: 1 base; J trimming: 4 bases; junction bases outside the gene matches: 1. The V gene's germline CDR1 is SGHVS and CDR2 FNYEAQ. This CDR3 spans 13 amino acids. As DNA, the CDR3 is TGTGCCAGCAGCTTAGGGCGGGGGTACGAGCAGTACTTC. Protein: CASSLGRGYEQYF.

The chain recombines TRBV19 with TRBJ1-1, with D unresolved. Germline V gene data show CDR1 as LNHDA and CDR2 as SQIVND (reference sequence). With 3 bases removed from V and 1 base from J, the gap between germline ends came to 15 bases. The CDR3 spans 16 residues. The CDR3 sequence is CASSIQSALTNTEAFF. Here the CDR3 DNA reads TGTGCCAGTAGTATTCAGTCAGCGTTAACGAACACTGAAGCTTTCTTT. Together with reference TRBV19 and TRBJ1-1, the CDR3 gives the full variable domain: DGGITQSPKYLFRKEGQNVTLSCEQNLNHDAMYWYRQDPGQGLRLIYYSQIVNDFQKGDIAEGYSVSREKKESFPLTVTSAQKNPTAFYLCASSIQSALTNTEAFFGQGTRLTVV.

The chain employs TRBV12-3 or TRBV12-4 and TRBJ1-5; TRBD1 might be the D (5 bases). The germline V and J ends were trimmed by 5 bases and 3 bases, with 8 bases remaining between them. The CDR3 length is 13 residues. CDR3 DNA: TGTGCCAGCAGTCCGGACACCAATCAGCCCCAGCATTTT. Translation gives CASSPDTNQPQHF.

This clone was detected a few times. The V gene is TRBV7-2, the J gene TRBJ1-4, with 10 bases fitting TRBD1. After removal of 5 bases from V and 12 bases from J, the junction contained 12 bases not matched to a gene. Germline V gene data show CDR1 as SGHTA and CDR2 as FQGNSA. The CDR3 has 15 residues. The CDR3 sequence is CASSPGGTGEKELFF. CDR3 nucleotide sequence: TGTGCCAGCAGCCCCGGGGGGACAGGGGAAAAGGAACTGTTTTTT. Combining the CDR3 with reference TRBV7-2 and TRBJ1-4 gives the whole variable domain GAGVSQSPSNKVTEKGKDVELRCDPISGHTALYWYRQSLGQGLEFLIYFQGNSAPDKSGLPSDRFSAERTGGSVSTLTIQRTQQEDSAVYLCASSPGGTGEKELFFGSGTQLSVL.

The V and J genes are TRBV2 and TRBJ1-5; 8 positions match TRBD1. The V gene end was trimmed by 3 bases and the J gene end by 4 bases; junction bases not matched to a gene: 2. This CDR3 region has 14 residues. The germline V gene has CDR1 SNHLY and CDR2 FYNNEI. The CDR3 DNA is TGTGCCAGCAGTGAGCGGGACAGGAATCAGCCCCAGCATTTT. This sequence encodes CASSERDRNQPQHF.

The genes are TRBV9 and TRBJ1-1; D uncertain. CDR1 and CDR2 (germline): SGDLS, YYNGEE. The ends were cut back, 3 bases at V and 3 bases at J, with 12 bases in the middle. CDR3 size: 14 residues. The CDR3 nucleotides read TGTGCCAGCAGCGGGCAGTTATACGACACTGAAGCTTTCTTT. This sequence encodes CASSGQLYDTEAFF.

The rearrangement links TRBV7-2 to TRBJ2-3, with D possibly matching TRBD2 (5 bases). The CDR3 is 15 residues long. The germline V and J ends were trimmed by 1 base and 4 bases, with 12 bases remaining between them. Germline CDR1 SGHTA, CDR2 FQGNSA. For the CDR3, the DNA is TGTGCCAGCAGCTTAGGCCTAGCTGACGCAGATACGCAGTATTTT. It encodes CASSLGLADADTQYF. Based on the CDR3 plus reference TRBV7-2 and TRBJ2-3, the full variable domain is GAGVSQSPSNKVTEKGKDVELRCDPISGHTALYWYRQSLGQGLEFLIYFQGNSAPDKSGLPSDRFSAERTGGSVSTLTIQRTQQEDSAVYLCASSLGLADADTQYFGPGTRLTVL.

The V and J genes are TRBV10-3 and TRBJ1-4; D not certain. V lost 8 bases and J lost 6, with 13 bases in between. The CDR3 spans 13 residues. Germline CDR1 is ENHRY and CDR2 is SYGVKD. This CDR3 is CAIRSGQDEKLFF. CDR3 in DNA: TGTGCCATCCGCTCAGGTCAAGATGAAAAACTGTTTTTT.

The chain has TRBV7-6 and TRBJ1-4; tentative D call: TRBD1 (6 bases). Trimming took off 1 base at V and 4 bases at J, with 22 bases between the two ends. CDR3 length: 19 residues. From germline, CDR1 is SGHVS and CDR2 FNYEAQ. The CDR3 loop reads CASSLDRDSVIGVNEKLFF. The CDR3 DNA is TGTGCCAGCAGCTTAGACAGGGATTCAGTCATCGGGGTTAATGAAAAACTGTTTTTT.

The chain combines TRBV14 with TRBJ2-7; D possibly corresponds to TRBD2 (6 bases). The ends were cut back, 4 bases at V and 3 bases at J, with 10 bases in the middle. This CDR3 has 13 residues. Per the germline V gene, CDR1 is SGHDN and CDR2 is FVKESK. CDR3 region: CASSRQGLYEQYF. CDR3 DNA: TGTGCCAGCAGCCGGCAGGGACTCTACGAGCAGTACTTC.

This chain connects TRBV6-2 or TRBV6-3 to TRBJ1-2, with D possibly matching TRBD1 (6 bases). The CDR3 contains 15 residues. Germline values: CDR1 MNHEY, CDR2 SVGEGT. V was pared by 2 bases and J by 0 bases, with 10 bases between. The CDR3 sequence is CASSYEGEPNYGYTF. CDR3 nucleotide sequence: TGTGCCAGCAGTTACGAGGGGGAGCCTAACTATGGCTACACCTTC.

The J gene is TRBJ1-1, the V gene TRBV6-2 or TRBV6-3; D not certain. The CDR3 totals 15 residues. Germline loops: CDR1 MNHEY, CDR2 SVGEGT. Trimming took 2 bases from V and 0 from J, leaving 10 bases between them. The CDR3 bases are TGTGCCAGCAGTTACGTTCCGGGAGTGAACACTGAAGCTTTCTTT. Protein sequence: CASSYVPGVNTEAFF.

The rearrangement uses TRBV6-1 and TRBJ1-2; a weak D match, TRBD1 (6 bases). Germline-derived CDR1 and CDR2 are MNHNS and SASEGT. The CDR3 covers 14 residues. V lost 1 base, J lost 3 bases, and 9 bases lay in between. The CDR3 region has the DNA TGTGCCAGCAGTGAAGTTTCAGGGGACTATGGCTACACCTTC. Protein sequence: CASSEVSGDYGYTF.

This chain joins TRBV3-1 (or the pseudogene TRBV3-2) and TRBJ1-2; D is perhaps TRBD1 (6 bases). The V gene's germline CDR1 is LGHDT and CDR2 YNNKEL (reference sequence). V dropped 4 bases and J dropped 3 bases, with 15 bases sitting between them. There are 15 residues in the CDR3. The CDR3 DNA reads as TGTGCCAGCAGCCCCTTGTTTACAGGGTACTATGGCTACACCTTC. Protein product: CASSPLFTGYYGYTF.

The chain couples TRBV24-1 to TRBJ1-1; 8 bases match TRBD1. Trimming took 4 bases from V and 11 from J; bases not matched to a gene: 8. In germline, CDR1 is KGHDR, CDR2 SFDVKD. CDR3 length: 13 residues. DNA of the CDR3: TGTGCCACCAGTGACATCGACAGGGGTGAGGCTTTCTTT. Translation: CATSDIDRGEAFF.

The chain employs TRBV7-2 and TRBJ1-2; possible D gene TRBD1, 5 bases. V lost 4 bases and J lost 2, with 8 bases in between. The CDR3 has 13 amino acids. Germline V lookup: CDR1 SGHTA, CDR2 FQGNSA. DNA of the CDR3: TGTGCCAGCAGCTGGAGACAGAACTATGGCTACACCTTC. Translated: CASSWRQNYGYTF.

The chain carries TRBV18 and TRBJ2-3, with D possibly matching TRBD2 (5 bases). V was trimmed by 4 bases and J by 3 bases, leaving 20 bases between them. The germline gives CDR1 KGHSH, CDR2 LQKENI. The CDR3 extends over 17 amino acids. The CDR3 reads CASSLNPPGYGTDTQYF. The DNA of the CDR3 is TGTGCCAGCTCACTCAACCCACCGGGGTACGGGACAGATACGCAGTATTTT.

This clone was observed once. The J gene is TRBJ2-1, the V gene TRBV12-3 or TRBV12-4; no clear D gene. The CDR3 extends over 12 amino acids. The V gene lost 6 bases and the J gene lost 15 bases, with 18 bases spanning the gap. The CDR3 bases are TGTGCCAGCAGCCGGGTTGAGGCTCCCCCGTTCTTC. This encodes CASSRVEAPPFF.

This clone was recorded a few times. The chain is built from TRBV6-2 or TRBV6-3 and TRBJ1-1; no firm D call. The CDR3 has 14 residues. Trimming took off 4 bases at V and 0 bases at J, with 9 bases between the two ends. Germline V gene data show CDR1 as MNHEY and CDR2 as SVGEGT. CDR3 DNA sequence: TGTGCCAGCAGTTTTGGAGGGATGAACACTGAAGCTTTCTTT. It specifies CASSFGGMNTEAFF.

This rearrangement joins TRBV27 to TRBJ2-1; the match to TRBD2 covers 12 bases. V lost 6 bases and J lost 4; bases outside the gene matches: 10. Germline CDR1 and CDR2: MNHEY and SMNVEV (reference sequence). The length of the CDR3 is 17 residues. The CDR3 DNA reads TGTGCCAGCAGACCGCTAGCGGGAGGGCAAACTTACAATGAGCAGTTCTTC. It codes for CASRPLAGGQTYNEQFF.

CDR3 nucleotides: TGTGCCAGCAGCCCTCACACAGGGACCCGCGTCGTCAGCACTGAAGCTTTCTTT. Translation gives CASSPHTGTRVVSTEAFF. The V gene is TRBV4-2, the J gene TRBJ1-1, with a weak D call TRBD1 (6 bases). Germline V gene lookup returns CDR1 LGHNA and CDR2 YNFKEQ. V was trimmed by 4 bases and J by 4 bases, leaving 25 bases between them. The CDR3 consists of 18 residues.

The gene calls are TRBV7-2 and TRBJ2-7; D perhaps matches TRBD2 (5 bases). Germline V gives CDR1 SGHTA, CDR2 FQGNSA. CDR3 size: 17 residues. V was trimmed by 8 bases and J by 0 bases, leaving 23 bases between them. CDR3 sequence reads: CASRLGLGLADSYEQYF. The CDR3 DNA follows: TGTGCCAGCCGGCTCGGCTTAGGGCTAGCTGACTCCTACGAGCAGTACTTC.

The CDR3 DNA reads TGTGCCAGCAGCCCTCCGGGGGAGCGGAACACCGGGGAGCTGTTTTTT. It codes for CASSPPGERNTGELFF. The rearrangement uses TRBV6-2 or TRBV6-3 and TRBJ2-2, with a tentative D call TRBD2 (6 bases). CDR3 length equals 16 residues. Germline lookup yields CDR1 MNHEY and CDR2 SVGEGT. The V and J ends lost 6 bases and 1 base respectively, with 15 bases between them.

In this sample, this clone turned up a few times. The chain uses TRBV4-3 and TRBJ1-6; D is unclear. Germline CDR1 reads LGHNA; CDR2 reads YSLEER. The CDR3 extends over 13 amino acids. V lost 0 bases to trimming and J lost 10 bases, with 7 bases between them. The CDR3 protein is CASSQERRSPLHF. CDR3 in DNA: TGCGCCAGCAGCCAAGAGAGGCGCTCACCCCTCCACTTT.

Only a few counts were recorded for this clone. The gene calls are TRBV28 and TRBJ1-5; D possibly corresponds to TRBD1 (6 bases). The CDR3 consists of 13 residues. Trimming stripped 5 bases from V and 7 bases from J, with 12 bases between. CDR1 is MDHEN, CDR2 SYDVKM, per germline. CDR3 region: CASSPRGGQPQHF. CDR3 bases: TGTGCCAGCAGTCCCAGGGGTGGACAGCCCCAGCATTTT.

This clone was observed once. The chain uses TRBV3-1 (or the pseudogene TRBV3-2) and TRBJ1-5, with a weak D call TRBD1 (6 bases). The CDR3 consists of 15 residues. V lost 4 bases and J 0 bases, leaving 10 bases between the germline ends. CDR1 is LGHDT and CDR2 is YNNKEL in the germline V gene (reference sequence). DNA of the CDR3: TGTGCCAGCAGCCCGGGACACTATAGCAATCAGCCCCAGCATTTT. Translation gives CASSPGHYSNQPQHF.

This chain connects TRBV6-5 to TRBJ1-2; 9 nucleotides align to TRBD1. There are 14 residues in the CDR3. Per germline, CDR1 MNHEY and CDR2 SVGAGI. V shed 6 bases, J shed 7 bases, and the junction held 9 bases outside the gene matches. This chain's CDR3 is CASRQDRGRGGYTF. The DNA of the CDR3 is TGTGCCAGCAGACAGGACAGGGGCCGGGGTGGCTACACCTTC.

The chain couples TRBV18 to TRBJ2-3, with TRBD2 matching 7 bases. The CDR3 contains 15 residues. V was pared by 0 bases and J by 5 bases, with 5 bases of the junction left unmatched. Looked up from germline, CDR1 is KGHSH and CDR2 is LQKENI. The CDR3 nucleotides are TGTGCCAGCTCACCACCGACGGGAGGTGGAGATACGCAGTATTTT. Translating gives CASSPPTGGGDTQYF.

This chain links TRBV7-9 with TRBJ2-1, with TRBD2 matching 7 bases. Germline V lookup: CDR1 SEHNR, CDR2 FQNEAQ (reference sequence). CDR3 length equals 15 residues. With V trimmed by 5 bases and J by 7 bases, 11 bases remained unmatched. CDR3 in DNA: TGTGCCAGCAGCCCTGCCGGCGGGAGTATAAATGAGCAGTTCTTC. It specifies CASSPAGGSINEQFF.